This T cell receptor beta chain was profiled in a study of T cells in Graves' hyperthyroidism and ophthalmopathy. Regions amplified from RNA transcripts were the TCR beta CDR3 regions. Researchers ran a first-round RT-PCR on the TCR CDR3 using the HTBI primer set. TCRdb reanalysed the multiplex PCR reads using MiXCR and keeps one entry per CDR3 protein. The profile shows around 290,000 distinct CDR3 sequences, 13% of them singletons. Overall study results and limits: A model using 13 V-J features told ophthalmopathy apart from stable hyperthyroidism.

In patients aged 18 to 65, hyperthyroidism was newly diagnosed, with duration under 2 months. The table lists this clonotype with many counts. Its antigen is still unknown. The TCR was taken from a woman aged 25 to 39 with Graves' hyperthyroidism that later progressed to Graves' ophthalmopathy. Material: blood.

CDR3 bases: TGTGCCAGCAGTATCGGACAGCTGGTTGCAGATACGCAGTATTTT. The encoded protein is CASSIGQLVADTQYF. The chain combines TRBV6-2 or TRBV6-3 with TRBJ2-3, with D tentatively TRBD1 (6 bases). V was trimmed by 5 bases and J by 4 bases, leaving 16 bases between them. CDR3 length: 15 residues. CDR1 is MNHEY and CDR2 is SVGEGT in the germline V gene.